The 12 T cell receptor beta chains below all came from one sample that was sequenced in a study of PD-L1 blockade in urothelial cancer. Clones were read by immunoSEQ multiplex PCR, and TCRdb kept only the in-frame ones, dropping some. This sample yields roughly 20,000 clones, of which 70% to 90% are seen a single time; 3.7% belongs to the top ten. The specimen comprised PBMCs, sampled around atezolizumab (anti-PD-L1) treatment. These receptors all stem from a man over 45 with urothelial cancer.

The V and J genes are TRBV5-4 and TRBJ2-2; possible D gene TRBD1, 5 bases. The V end lost 3 bases, the J end lost 4 bases, and 13 bases lay between the germline ends. This CDR3 is 15 amino acids long. The germline V gene has CDR1 SGHNT and CDR2 YYREEE (reference sequence). The CDR3 DNA reads as TGTGCCAGCAGCTGGACCCGACAGACCACCGGGGAGCTGTTTTTT. This encodes CASSWTRQTTGELFF.

The chain has TRBV10-1 and TRBJ2-1, with 7 nucleotides matching TRBD1. The CDR3 has 16 amino acids. Germline assignment: CDR1 WNHNN and CDR2 SYGVQD (reference sequence). The junction had 4 bases not matched to a gene; V was cut back by 2 bases and J by 0 bases. The chain's CDR3 is CASSEKQGSSYNEQFF. CDR3 coding DNA: TGCGCCAGCAGTGAGAAACAGGGGAGCTCCTACAATGAGCAGTTCTTC.

V is TRBV10-2 and J is TRBJ1-5, with a weak D call TRBD1 (6 bases). Per the germline V gene, CDR1 is WSHSY and CDR2 is SAAADI. The CDR3 covers 13 residues. Trimming left V 6 bases short and J 4 bases short, with 10 bases between. CDR3 in amino acids: CASRNTGNQPQHF. The CDR3 region has the DNA TGCGCCAGCAGGAATACAGGGAATCAGCCCCAGCATTTT.

This chain uses TRBV4-1 with TRBJ1-2; 9 nucleotides agree with TRBD1. CDR1 is MGHRA and CDR2 is YSYEKL in the germline V gene. The CDR3 covers 18 residues. V shed 1 base, J shed 0 bases, and the junction held 9 bases outside the gene matches. CDR3 residues: CASSQAGQGLSANYGYTF. CDR3 nucleotide sequence: TGCGCCAGCAGCCAAGCGGGACAGGGCCTTTCAGCTAACTATGGCTACACCTTC.

V and J are TRBV6-6 and TRBJ2-2, with 7 bases aligning to TRBD2. Germline trimming cut 7 bases from V and 4 bases from J; bases unmatched to any gene: 6. Germline-derived CDR1 and CDR2 are MNHNY and SVGAGI (reference sequence). This CDR3 has 14 amino acids. CDR3 bases: TGTGCCAGCAATCCCCCGGGAGGCACCGGGGAGCTGTTTTTT. It yields the protein CASNPPGGTGELFF.

The V call is TRBV30, the J call TRBJ1-5; 10 nucleotides agree with TRBD1. The germline gives CDR1 GTSNPN, CDR2 SVGIG (reference sequence). V lost 1 base, J lost 0 bases, and 12 bases stayed unmatched. The length of the CDR3 is 19 residues. The CDR3 reads CAWSGDRGREGLSNQPQHF. DNA of the CDR3: TGTGCCTGGAGTGGGGACAGGGGAAGGGAAGGGCTTAGCAATCAGCCCCAGCATTTT.

The rearrangement links TRBV4-3 to TRBJ2-1, with D unresolved. V dropped 2 bases and J dropped 6 bases, with 5 bases sitting between them. The CDR3 contains 12 residues. Germline V lookup: CDR1 LGHNA, CDR2 YSLEER. CDR3 DNA: TGCGCCAGCAGCCAACAGTCCAATGAGCAGTTCTTC. Translation: CASSQQSNEQFF.

The chain employs TRBV19 and TRBJ2-7; the match to TRBD2 covers 7 bases. The CDR3 covers 13 residues. J lost 1 base, V lost 6 bases, and 3 bases had no gene match. Germline lookup yields CDR1 LNHDA and CDR2 SQIVND (reference sequence). The CDR3 bases are TGTGCCAGTAGGCCGGGACTATCCTACGAGCAGTACTTC. Translation gives CASRPGLSYEQYF.

The rearrangement links TRBV28 to TRBJ1-3; possibly TRBD1 for D (5 bases). V lost 2 bases and J 0 bases, leaving 17 bases between the germline ends. Looked up from germline, CDR1 is MDHEN and CDR2 is SYDVKM. The CDR3 is made up of 18 amino acids. This CDR3 is CASSLVGWQGASGNTIYF. CDR3 DNA sequence: TGTGCCAGCAGTTTAGTAGGGTGGCAGGGCGCCTCTGGAAACACCATATATTTT.

The chain combines TRBV27 with TRBJ2-1; 9 nucleotides agree with TRBD2. Germline loops: CDR1 MNHEY, CDR2 SMNVEV (reference sequence). The CDR3 runs to 16 residues. The trim removed 2 bases at V and 6 bases at J, leaving 8 bases unmatched. The CDR3 here is CASSLSGRINFNEQFF. CDR3 coding DNA: TGTGCCAGCAGTTTAAGCGGGAGGATTAATTTCAATGAGCAGTTCTTC.

V gene TRBV12-5 combines with J gene TRBJ2-5, with 8 bases matching TRBD2. CDR1 is LGHNT, CDR2 FRNRAP, per germline. The CDR3 consists of 16 residues. V lost 2 bases to trimming and J lost 4 bases; unmatched junction nucleotides: 9. DNA for the CDR3: TGTGCTAGTGGTTTGACGCCCGGGGGGGGTGGAGAGACCCAGTACTTC. This translates into CASGLTPGGGGETQYF.

The J gene is TRBJ2-1, the V gene TRBV21-1; the table's D call, TRBD2, has no DNA check behind it. TRBV21-1 is listed as a pseudogene. The CDR3 extends over 15 amino acids. CDR3 amino acids: CASREWTSGDNEQFF. CDR3 bases: TGTGCCAGCAGGGAGTGGACTAGCGGAGACAATGAGCAGTTCTTC.